The 10 T cell receptor beta chains given below trace back to one sample, sequenced in a study of blood T cell repertoires in COVID-19. Sequenced by immunoSEQ multiplex PCR; TCRdb stores in-frame clones only, minus some. In the table there are approximately 110,000 clones, more than 80% of which are singletons. Sequenced: peripheral blood. These receptors all stem from a woman between 35 and 50 years old with acute or convalescent COVID-19.

The chain is built from TRBV27 and TRBJ2-2; 9 nucleotides align to TRBD2. Germline V gene lookup returns CDR1 MNHEY and CDR2 SMNVEV (reference sequence). The CDR3 loop spans 16 amino acids. The J segment lost 4 bases and the V segment lost 6 bases, leaving 9 bases of the junction unmatched. CDR3 loop: CASRRGLAPGTGELFF. DNA for the CDR3: TGTGCCAGCAGACGGGGACTAGCTCCAGGCACCGGGGAGCTGTTTTTT.

The chain has TRBV30 and TRBJ1-3; D possibly corresponds to TRBD1 (5 bases). Trimming removed 4 bases at V and 2 bases at J, with 9 bases between. In germline, CDR1 is GTSNPN, CDR2 SVGIG (reference sequence). The CDR3 totals 13 residues. CDR3 sequence (DNA): TGTGCCTGGAATCCGGGGGCTGGAAACACCATATATTTT. Amino acids: CAWNPGAGNTIYF.

The chain links TRBV11-1 to TRBJ2-5; D remains ambiguous. Germline-derived CDR1 and CDR2 are SGHAT and FQDESV (reference sequence). V was clipped by 5 bases and J by 3 bases, with 7 bases between them. The CDR3 runs 12 residues. The CDR3 DNA reads as TGTGCCAGCAGCGCCAACAAAGAGACCCAGTACTTC. Its protein is CASSANKETQYF.

The chain carries TRBV7-7 and TRBJ2-3, with 8 positions matching TRBD2. The CDR3 sequence is 15 residues long. The V segment lost 2 bases and the J segment 2 bases; nucleotides outside the gene matches: 3. In germline, CDR1 is SSHAT, CDR2 FNYEAQ (reference sequence). CDR3 amino acids: CASSLRGGSTDTQYF. The CDR3 region has the DNA TGTGCCAGCAGCTTACGGGGGGGATCCACAGATACGCAGTATTTT.

V is TRBV19 and J is TRBJ2-6, with 7 bases matching TRBD2. V gave up 8 bases and J gave up 2 bases; unmatched junction bases: 3. CDR3 size: 14 residues. CDR1 is LNHDA and CDR2 is SQIVND in the germline V gene (reference sequence). The chain's CDR3 is CASYGTTGANVLTF. The CDR3 DNA is TGTGCCAGTTACGGGACTACTGGGGCCAACGTCCTGACTTTC.

The rearrangement uses TRBV6-2 or TRBV6-3 and TRBJ2-1; 9 bases are a match to TRBD2. Trimming at V came to 2 bases and at J to 4 bases, leaving 15 bases not matched to a gene. Germline V CDR1 and CDR2: MNHEY, SVGEGT. The CDR3 sequence is 19 residues long. The CDR3 bases are TGTGCCAGCAGTTACCAGCGGGGGGCCCAGCAGTTACGGTACAATGAGCAGTTCTTC. Translated, it gives CASSYQRGAQQLRYNEQFF.

The CDR3 nucleotides are TGTGCCAGCAGATACCAGGACAGTACGCAGTATTTT. Translation gives CASRYQDSTQYF. The V and J genes are TRBV2 and TRBJ2-3; weak D call: TRBD1 (6 bases). CDR3 size: 12 residues. Trimming shortened V by 6 bases and J by 8 bases, and 12 bases separated the two germline ends. CDR1 and CDR2 from the germline V gene are SNHLY and FYNNEI.

This chain links TRBV24-1 with TRBJ2-1, with a weak D call TRBD1 (8 bases). The CDR3 is made up of 17 amino acids. The V gene's germline CDR1 is KGHDR and CDR2 SFDVKD. Trimming shortened V by 4 bases and J by 4 bases, and 19 bases separated the two germline ends. CDR3 sequence (DNA): TGTGCCACCAGTGACACCAGGGGGCGGGGAGGGTACAATGAGCAGTTCTTC. It translates to CATSDTRGRGGYNEQFF.

V gene TRBV5-1 combines with J gene TRBJ1-2, with a tentative D call TRBD1 (6 bases). The CDR3 spans 16 residues. The V gene lost 0 bases and the J gene lost 7 bases, with 19 bases spanning the gap. Per germline, CDR1 SGHRS and CDR2 YFSETQ. The CDR3 sequence is CASSLARTTGMSGYTF. Written as DNA, the CDR3 is TGCGCCAGCAGCTTGGCGAGGACCACAGGGATGAGTGGCTACACCTTC.

The chain joins TRBV19 to TRBJ1-2; D remains ambiguous. CDR3 size: 14 residues. Germline lookup yields CDR1 LNHDA and CDR2 SQIVND (reference sequence). V was cut by 6 bases and J by 4 bases, with 15 bases left in between. The CDR3, as DNA: TGTGCCAGTAGCCCTTCCGCGCCAATCTATGGCTACACCTTC. The encoded protein is CASSPSAPIYGYTF.